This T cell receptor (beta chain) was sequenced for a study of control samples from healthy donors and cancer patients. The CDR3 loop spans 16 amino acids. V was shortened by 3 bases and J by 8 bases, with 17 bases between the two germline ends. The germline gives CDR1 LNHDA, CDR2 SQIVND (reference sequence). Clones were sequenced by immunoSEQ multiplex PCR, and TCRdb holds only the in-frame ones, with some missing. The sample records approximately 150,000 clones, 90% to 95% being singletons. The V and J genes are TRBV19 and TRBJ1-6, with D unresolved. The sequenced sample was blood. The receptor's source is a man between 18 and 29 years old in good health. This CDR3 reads CASSIRTLNLDSPLHF. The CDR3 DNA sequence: TGTGCCAGTAGTATTCGGACCTTAAACCTGGATTCACCCCTCCACTTT.